A selection of T cell receptor beta chains follows, all from one sample in a study of T cell responses to AZD1222 COVID-19 vaccine. Only in-frame clones appear in the TCRdb table, and some are missing; sequencing was by immunoSEQ multiplex PCR. The table records approximately 150,000 clones, 70% to 90% of them present only once. Sequenced here: peripheral blood, sampled 28 days after the second AZD1222 dose. These receptors were collected from an adult who received the AZD1222 COVID-19 vaccine. CDR3s include the opening cysteine and the closing phenylalanine or tryptophan. D genes are given only for firm matches. Clone size appears in some rows only: once, few, many, or a class for an expanded clone.

D gene	CDR3 length	V gene	J gene	clone size	CDR3 protein
TRBD2	16	TRBV7-8	TRBJ2-2	NA	CASSLLAGGVTGELFF
NA	11	TRBV20-1	TRBJ1-1	NA	CSTQRVGEAFF
NA	11	TRBV29-1	TRBJ2-7	NA	CSVVQGYEQYF
NA	13	TRBV3-1/TRBV3-2	TRBJ1-1	NA	CASSHEVNTEAFF
NA	16	TRBV7-6	TRBJ1-6	NA	CASSVDSSPYNSPLHF
TRBD1	15	TRBV6-1	TRBJ1-5	NA	CASSERGQGIQPQHF
NA	12	TRBV5-1	TRBJ2-2	NA	CASSLLAGELFF
NA	13	TRBV4-1	TRBJ1-1	NA	CASSPNLSPEAFF
NA	13	TRBV5-6	TRBJ1-5	once	CASTKRGGPPQHF
NA	14	TRBV18	TRBJ2-2	NA	CASSPDMNTGELFF
TRBD1	14	TRBV5-5	TRBJ1-4	NA	CASGPLTGDEKLFF
NA	11	TRBV30	TRBJ1-4	NA	CAWSGSEKLFF
TRBD1	18	TRBV4-1	TRBJ1-2	NA	CASSHAGVGQASNYGYTF
TRBD1	13	TRBV5-1	TRBJ2-7	NA	CASREGQGYEQYF
NA	16	TRBV15	TRBJ1-2	NA	CATSRDHVAAVNGYTF
TRBD2	16	TRBV7-9	TRBJ2-1	NA	CASSLEGLGAYNEQFF
TRBD2	16	TRBV6-2/TRBV6-3	TRBJ2-1	NA	CASSPTSGGAWDEQFF
NA	13	TRBV6-5	TRBJ1-6	NA	CASRSDRFGPLHF
NA	15	TRBV6-2/TRBV6-3	TRBJ1-1	NA	CASSYSKQGNTEAFF
TRBD1	15	TRBV6-5	TRBJ1-1	NA	CASSRFGTGETEAFF
NA	11	TRBV4-2	TRBJ1-1	NA	CASSRGIEAFF
TRBD1	13	TRBV6-2/TRBV6-3	TRBJ1-1	NA	CASSRPGGSEAFF
NA	14	TRBV5-1	TRBJ1-1	NA	CASSLDMANTEAFF
TRBD2	16	TRBV27	TRBJ2-7	NA	CASSFAQGRGAYEQYF
NA	14	TRBV27	TRBJ1-5	NA	CASSLRGTTQPQHF
TRBD1	14	TRBV5-8	TRBJ1-1	NA	CASGRGGLNTEAFF